These T cell receptor beta chains were read from a single sample in a study of PD-1 blockade in classical Hodgkin lymphoma. Assay: immunoSEQ multiplex PCR; the TCRdb copy retains only in-frame clones and omits some. The profile shows roughly 94,000 clones, more than 85% of them singletons. The sequenced sample was peripheral blood mononuclear cells (PBMCs), obtained before the fourth cycle of nivolumab. Receptors originate from a human donor with classical Hodgkin lymphoma. Each CDR3 is given with its conserved first and last residue.

V gene	J gene	CDR3 protein
TRBV4-1	TRBJ1-1	CASSQDWLPQGLGLNTEAFF
TRBV6-6	TRBJ2-7	CASSWGVYEQYF
TRBV28	TRBJ1-1	CASSDRQRRNTEAFF
TRBV10-3	TRBJ2-4	CAISEGLAGTKNIQYF
TRBV6-4	TRBJ2-3	CASSDSWEQGTDTQYF
TRBV14	TRBJ2-3	CASSQDLAGASTDTQYF
TRBV30	TRBJ1-4	CAWSGQGALKLFF
TRBV19	TRBJ2-7	CASSIGPYYEQYF
TRBV30	TRBJ2-1	CAWREGTSGTYNEQFF
TRBV28	TRBJ1-1	CASSFSRKFPNGEAFF
TRBV4-1	TRBJ1-5	CASRSLSGGNQPQHF
TRBV10-3	TRBJ2-7	CAISARTSNSYEQYF
TRBV7-9	TRBJ1-2	CASRLAGQNYGYTF
TRBV19	TRBJ2-7	CASSIGGRAFSYEQYF
TRBV2	TRBJ1-1	CASREQGTTEAFF
TRBV16	TRBJ1-2	CASSQNGGERGYTF
TRBV10-3	TRBJ2-3	CAISVRSLAADTQYF
TRBV6-5	TRBJ2-7	CASRDRGQHEQYF
TRBV11-2	TRBJ2-2	CASSSPPYRTAGELFF
TRBV19	TRBJ1-3	CASSIAGLGRNTIYF
TRBV5-1	TRBJ2-3	CASSLLPTDTQYF
TRBV28	TRBJ1-2	CASSFLDKGYGYTF
TRBV6-1	TRBJ1-2	CAIKGQAYYGYTF
TRBV5-5	TRBJ2-7	CASRVAGGPYEQYF
TRBV5-1	TRBJ1-1	CASSPHGTGRNTEAFF
TRBV11-2	TRBJ2-2	CASSSSNTGELFF
TRBV27	TRBJ2-3	CASSLSGRLALTDTQYF
TRBV29-1	TRBJ2-7	CSVVGGFSSYEQYF
TRBV29-1	TRBJ1-5	CSVGGATDQPQHF
TRBV14	TRBJ2-1	CASSPPSFPYNEQFF
TRBV28	TRBJ2-2	CASSLSDKTGELFF
TRBV14	TRBJ1-3	CASSPWRAIGNTIYF
TRBV7-9	TRBJ1-5	CASSLWDGQNQPQHF
TRBV5-3	TRBJ2-1	CARSLRASPSSYNEQFF
TRBV5-6	TRBJ2-1	CASSLAVRAGGSHEQFF
TRBV30	TRBJ2-3	CAWSKIGGRRPDTQYF
TRBV27	TRBJ2-1	CASRILAAGNEQFF
TRBV13	TRBJ1-2	CASSTVGPTGAGGYTF
TRBV30	TRBJ1-1	CAWMHKRNTEAFF
TRBV27	TRBJ2-4	CATRWSRMKNIQYF
TRBV5-8	TRBJ1-1	CASSLVREMNTEAFF
TRBV30	TRBJ1-3	CAWSSGQGTGNTIYF
TRBV18	TRBJ2-5	CASSPTRETQYF
TRBV6-5	TRBJ1-2	CASSSREGYGYTF
TRBV11-2	TRBJ1-1	CASSSLRAYTEAFF
TRBV7-9	TRBJ2-2	CASSLARGNTGELFF
TRBV6-5	TRBJ2-5	CASSLIGSAETQYF
TRBV2	TRBJ1-1	CASSELSGTTEAFF
TRBV6-1	TRBJ2-1	CASRGGQGRVNEQFF
TRBV10-3	TRBJ2-5	CAISVYSVRQETQYF
TRBV10-2	TRBJ2-2	CASSVVAGAAGELFF
TRBV27	TRBJ2-3	CASSLTAGGDTQYF
TRBV28	TRBJ1-5	CASTSTDRQPQHF
TRBV2	TRBJ2-1	CARGVRFGTSANNEQFF